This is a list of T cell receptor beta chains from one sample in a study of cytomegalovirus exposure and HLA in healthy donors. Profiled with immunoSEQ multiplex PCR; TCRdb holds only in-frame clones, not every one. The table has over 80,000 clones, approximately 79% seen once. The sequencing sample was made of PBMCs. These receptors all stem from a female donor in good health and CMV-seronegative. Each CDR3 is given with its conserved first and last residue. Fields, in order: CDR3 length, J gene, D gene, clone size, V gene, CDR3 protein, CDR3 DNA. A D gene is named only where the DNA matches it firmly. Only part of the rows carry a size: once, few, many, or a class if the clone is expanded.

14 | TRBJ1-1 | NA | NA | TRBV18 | CASSPSTGSTEAFF | TGTGCCAGCTCACCTTCGACAGGATCCACTGAAGCTTTCTTT
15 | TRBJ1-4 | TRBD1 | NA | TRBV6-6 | CASSYSAQGEEKLFF | TGTGCCAGCAGTTACTCCGCGCAGGGGGAAGAAAAACTGTTTTTT
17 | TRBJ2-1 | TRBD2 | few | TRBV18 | CASSPPLSGNSYNEQFF | TGTGCCAGCTCACCACCGTTGAGCGGGAATAGCTACAATGAGCAGTTCTTC
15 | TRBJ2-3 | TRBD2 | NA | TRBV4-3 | CASSRISGAGDTQYF | TGCGCCAGCAGCCGTATTAGCGGGGCCGGGGATACGCAGTATTTT
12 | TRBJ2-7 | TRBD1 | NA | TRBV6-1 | CASSEEGGQGAF | TGTGCCAGCAGTGAAGAAGGGGGACAGGGGGCGTTC
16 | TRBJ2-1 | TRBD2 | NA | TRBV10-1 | CASSESNAGVGAEQFF | TGCGCCAGCAGTGAGTCGAATGCGGGAGTTGGTGCTGAGCAGTTCTTC
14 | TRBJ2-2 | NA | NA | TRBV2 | CASSVDRGFGELFF | TGTGCCAGCAGTGTAGATCGTGGTTTCGGGGAGCTGTTTTTT
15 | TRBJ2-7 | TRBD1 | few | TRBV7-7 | CASSTGTGTSYEQYF | TGTGCTAGCAGCACAGGGACAGGGACTTCCTACGAGCAGTACTTC
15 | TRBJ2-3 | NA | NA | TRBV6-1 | CASSEMGRDLDTQYF | TGTGCCAGCAGTGAAATGGGCAGGGATCTCGATACGCAGTATTTT
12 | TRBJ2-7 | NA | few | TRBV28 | CASSTLLNEQYF | TGTGCCAGCAGCACTCTACTGAACGAGCAGTACTTC
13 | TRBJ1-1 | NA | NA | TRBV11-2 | CASSLNRNTEAFF | TGTGCCAGCAGCTTAAACAGGAACACTGAAGCTTTCTTT
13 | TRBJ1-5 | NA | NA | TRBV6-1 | CASSDGGFTPQHF | TGTGCCAGCAGTGACGGGGGATTCACGCCCCAGCATTTT
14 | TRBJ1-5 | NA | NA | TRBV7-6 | CASSLGRVGQPQHF | TGTGCCAGCAGCTTAGGGAGGGTGGGACAGCCCCAGCATTTT
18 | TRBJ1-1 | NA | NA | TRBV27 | CASSSVDWTKEENTEAFF | TGTGCCAGCAGTTCCGTAGATTGGACTAAGGAGGAGAACACTGAAGCTTTCTTT
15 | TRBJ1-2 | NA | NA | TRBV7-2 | CASSPSGVGNYGYTF | TGTGCCAGCAGCCCCAGCGGGGTGGGTAACTATGGCTACACCTTC
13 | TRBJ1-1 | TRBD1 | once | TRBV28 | CASSWGTGPEAFF | TGTGCCAGCAGTTGGGGGACAGGCCCTGAAGCTTTCTTT
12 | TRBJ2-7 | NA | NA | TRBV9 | CASSVEGYEQYF | TGTGCCAGCAGCGTAGAGGGGTACGAGCAGTACTTC
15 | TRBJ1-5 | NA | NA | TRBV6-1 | CASSDQGRNNQPQHF | TGTGCCAGCAGTGATCAGGGAAGGAACAATCAGCCCCAGCATTTT
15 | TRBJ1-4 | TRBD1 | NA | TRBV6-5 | CASSKRTGGNEKLFF | TGTGCCAGCAGTAAACGGACAGGGGGGAATGAAAAACTGTTTTTT
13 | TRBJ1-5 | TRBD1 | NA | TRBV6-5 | CASSRQGDQPQHF | TGTGCCAGCAGTCGACAGGGCGATCAGCCCCAGCATTTT
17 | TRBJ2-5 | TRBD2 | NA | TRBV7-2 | CASSPTGGGAVRETQYF | TGTGCCAGCAGCCCCACGGGCGGGGGGGCCGTTAGAGAGACCCAGTACTTC
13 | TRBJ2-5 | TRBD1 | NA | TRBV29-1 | CSVRQGAGETQYF | TGCAGCGTCCGACAGGGGGCGGGCGAGACCCAGTACTTC
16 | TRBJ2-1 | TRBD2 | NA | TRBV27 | CASTQSGRQFYNEQFF | TGTGCCAGCACCCAAAGCGGGAGGCAATTCTACAATGAGCAGTTCTTC
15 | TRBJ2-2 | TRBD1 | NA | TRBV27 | CASRRDRGYTGELFF | TGTGCCAGCAGGAGGGACAGGGGGTACACCGGGGAGCTGTTTTTT
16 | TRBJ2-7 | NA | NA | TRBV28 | CASSLELGRARFEQYF | TGTGCCAGCAGTTTAGAATTGGGCAGGGCAAGGTTCGAGCAGTACTTC
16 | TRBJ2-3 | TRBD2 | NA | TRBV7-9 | CASVRGTSGGTDTQYF | TGTGCCAGCGTACGGGGGACTAGCGGGGGCACAGATACGCAGTATTTT
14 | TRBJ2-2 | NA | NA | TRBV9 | CASSVAVNTGELFF | TGTGCCAGCAGCGTAGCCGTGAACACCGGGGAGCTGTTTTTT
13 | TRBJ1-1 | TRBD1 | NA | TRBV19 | CASRDRKNTEAFF | TGTGCCAGTAGGGACAGGAAGAACACTGAAGCTTTCTTT
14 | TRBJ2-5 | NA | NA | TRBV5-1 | CASSFGGNEETQYF | TGCGCCAGCAGCTTTGGGGGCAACGAAGAGACCCAGTACTTC
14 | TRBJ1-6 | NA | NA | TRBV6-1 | CASSDLVYNSPLHF | TGTGCCAGCAGTGACCTCGTCTATAATTCACCCCTCCACTTT
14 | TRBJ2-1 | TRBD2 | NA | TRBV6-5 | CASSTSGANNEQFF | TGTGCCAGTTCGACTAGCGGGGCCAACAATGAGCAGTTCTTC
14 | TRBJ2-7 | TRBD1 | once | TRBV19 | CASSSGDRVYEQYF | TGTGCCAGTAGTTCGGGGGACAGGGTCTACGAGCAGTACTTC
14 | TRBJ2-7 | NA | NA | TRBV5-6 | CASSPTNRAKEQYF | TGTGCCAGCAGCCCGACTAACAGAGCTAAGGAGCAGTACTTC
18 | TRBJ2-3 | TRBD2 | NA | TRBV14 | CASSQVSGGALSTDTQYF | TGTGCCAGCAGCCAAGTTAGCGGGGGGGCCCTCAGCACAGATACGCAGTATTTT
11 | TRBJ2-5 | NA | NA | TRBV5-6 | CASSYKETQYF | TGTGCCAGCAGCTATAAAGAGACCCAGTACTTC
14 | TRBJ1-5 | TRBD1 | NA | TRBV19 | CASSTGQVYQPQHF | TGTGCCAGTAGTACGGGACAGGTATATCAGCCCCAGCATTTT
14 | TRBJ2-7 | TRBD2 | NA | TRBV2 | CASSEVSGRLQQYF | TGTGCCAGCAGTGAAGTTAGCGGGAGGTTACAGCAGTACTTC
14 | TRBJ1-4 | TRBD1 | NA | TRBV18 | CASSLDRVAEKLFF | TGTGCCAGCTCACTGGACAGGGTAGCCGAAAAACTGTTTTTT
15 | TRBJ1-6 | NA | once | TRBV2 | CASRAIGSPNSPLHF | TGTGCCAGCAGGGCTATTGGGAGTCCGAATTCACCCCTCCACTTT
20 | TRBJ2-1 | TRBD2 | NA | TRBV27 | CASSPLGGLTSGGNLVEQFF | TGTGCCAGCAGTCCCTTGGGGGGCTTGACTAGCGGGGGGAATCTGGTTGAGCAGTTCTTC
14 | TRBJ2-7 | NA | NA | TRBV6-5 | CASSALTGSYEQYF | TGTGCCAGCAGCGCTCTGACAGGATCCTACGAGCAGTACTTC
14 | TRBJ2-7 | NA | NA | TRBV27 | CASSRRDWSYEQYF | TGTGCCAGCAGTCGCCGGGATTGGTCCTACGAGCAGTACTTC
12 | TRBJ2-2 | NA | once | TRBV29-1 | CSVARGTGELFF | TGCAGCGTTGCCCGGGGTACCGGGGAGCTGTTTTTT
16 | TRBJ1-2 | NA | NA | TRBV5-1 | CASSLIFRGANYGYTF | TGCGCCAGCAGCTTGATTTTTAGAGGAGCCAACTATGGCTACACCTTC
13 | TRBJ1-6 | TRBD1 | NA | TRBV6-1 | CASIRDRLDPLHF | TGTGCCAGCATCCGGGACAGACTAGATCCCCTCCACTTT
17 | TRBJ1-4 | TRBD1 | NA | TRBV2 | CASSLQGFRGFNEKLFF | TGTGCCAGCAGTTTACAGGGGTTTAGGGGCTTTAATGAAAAACTGTTTTTT
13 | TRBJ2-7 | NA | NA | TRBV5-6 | CASSLLERYEQYF | TGTGCCAGCAGCCTCCTCGAACGGTACGAGCAGTACTTC
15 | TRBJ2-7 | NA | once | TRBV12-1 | CASSARGREHNRFYF | TGTGCCAGCAGCGCCCGGGGACGGGAGCATAATAGGTTCTACTTC
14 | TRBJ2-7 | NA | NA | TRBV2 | CASRRMETEYEQYF | TGTGCCAGCAGGAGGATGGAGACCGAATACGAGCAGTACTTC
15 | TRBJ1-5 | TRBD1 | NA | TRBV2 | CASREGQTSNQPQHF | TGTGCCAGCAGGGAGGGACAGACTAGCAATCAGCCCCAGCATTTT
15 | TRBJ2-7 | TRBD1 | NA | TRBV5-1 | CASSTTGTGFNEQYF | TGCGCCAGCAGCACCACCGGGACAGGGTTCAACGAGCAGTACTTC
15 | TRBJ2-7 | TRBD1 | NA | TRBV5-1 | CASASSGTGAYEQYF | TGCGCCAGCGCCTCCTCCGGGACAGGGGCCTACGAGCAGTACTTC
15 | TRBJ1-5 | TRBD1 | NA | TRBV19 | CASSIDRQGHQPQHF | TGTGCCAGTAGTATAGACAGACAGGGTCATCAGCCCCAGCATTTT
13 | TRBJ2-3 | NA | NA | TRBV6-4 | CASRRTVDDTQYF | TGTGCCAGCAGAAGGACAGTGGACGATACGCAGTATTTT
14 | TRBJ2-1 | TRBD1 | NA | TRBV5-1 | CASSISFGDREQFF | TGCGCCAGCAGCATATCATTCGGGGACAGGGAGCAGTTCTTC
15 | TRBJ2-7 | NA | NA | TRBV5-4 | CASSLSGRGPYEQYF | TGTGCCAGCAGCTTGTCGGGGCGGGGCCCCTACGAGCAGTACTTC
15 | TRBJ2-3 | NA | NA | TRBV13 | CASSLEDGNTDTQYF | TGTGCCAGCAGCTTAGAGGACGGGAACACAGATACGCAGTATTTT